These 21 T cell receptor beta chains share one sample of origin, sequenced in a study of T cells in Graves' hyperthyroidism and ophthalmopathy. Researchers amplified the TCR beta CDR3 regions from RNA transcripts. HTBI primers were the set used in a first-round RT-PCR of the TCR CDR3. TCRdb re-derived calls from the multiplex PCR reads in MiXCR, one entry per CDR3 protein. Here the sample spans 500,000 to 600,000 distinct CDR3 sequences, 16% being singletons. The sample comprised blood. These TCRs come from a woman in her late teens or twenties with Graves' hyperthyroidism.

In this sample, this clonotype turned up many times. V gene TRBV3-1 combines with J gene TRBJ2-2, with TRBD2 matching over 11 bases. Germline-derived CDR1 and CDR2 are LGHDT and YNNKEL (reference sequence). V lost 4 bases and J lost 7; bases outside the gene matches: 8. The CDR3 extends over 16 amino acids. The CDR3 region is CASSPLLAGEVGELFF. DNA for the CDR3: TGTGCCAGCAGCCCATTACTAGCGGGAGAGGTCGGGGAGCTGTTTTTT.

This sequence joins TRBV5-1 and TRBJ2-3, with D possibly TRBD2 on 7 matching bases. CDR3 length equals 16 residues. Germline CDR1 is SGHRS and CDR2 is YFSETQ. V gave up 1 base and J gave up 0 bases, with 12 bases separating them. CDR3 nucleotide sequence: TGCGCCAGCAGCTTGAGGGGCGGGGGCAGCACAGATACGCAGTATTTT. Protein: CASSLRGGGSTDTQYF.

V usage is TRBV19 and J usage is TRBJ1-5; D might be TRBD1 (6 bases). The CDR3 has 14 residues. Germline V CDR1 and CDR2: LNHDA, SQIVND (reference sequence). Deletions cut 5 bases from V and 8 bases from J, with 16 bases between. In DNA, the CDR3 is TGTGCCAGTAGTCAATACAGGGCCGGCGAGCCCCAGCATTTT. It codes for CASSQYRAGEPQHF.

This clonotype came up many times. The gene calls are TRBV7-2 and TRBJ2-7, with TRBD1 as a possible D gene (6 bases). This CDR3 region has 16 residues. In germline, CDR1 is SGHTA, CDR2 FQGNSA. Trimming took 1 base from V and 4 from J, leaving 17 bases between them. The CDR3 region is CASSLGGPFRGYEQYF. CDR3 nucleotide sequence: TGTGCCAGCAGCTTAGGGGGACCTTTTAGGGGGTACGAGCAGTACTTC.

This clonotype appeared many times. The genes are TRBV12-3 or TRBV12-4 and TRBJ1-1, with 9 bases aligning to TRBD1. This CDR3 is 13 amino acids long. V was clipped by 5 bases and J by 5 bases; unmatched bases: 3. The CDR3 loop is CASSLGTGTEAFF. The CDR3 DNA is TGTGCCAGCAGTCTCGGGACAGGGACTGAAGCTTTCTTT.

In this sample, this clonotype turned up many times. The genes are TRBV28 and TRBJ2-3; TRBD2 agrees at 9 bases. The CDR3 runs 15 residues. Germline CDR1 and CDR2: MDHEN and SYDVKM. Unmatched junction bases numbered 9, after V lost 5 bases and J lost 6 bases. The DNA of the CDR3 is TGTGCCAGCAGTGTCTTTAGCGGGAGAGGTGATACGCAGTATTTT. It translates to CASSVFSGRGDTQYF.

This clonotype has ten or more counts. This chain uses TRBV7-2 with TRBJ2-1, with TRBD1 identical over 10 bases. The CDR3 is made up of 16 amino acids. Germline V lookup: CDR1 SGHTA, CDR2 FQGNSA. V dropped 2 bases and J dropped 9; count of bases not matched to a gene: 10. The CDR3 loop is CASSLYAAGTGAEQFF. CDR3 DNA: TGTGCCAGCAGCTTATACGCTGCGGGGACAGGGGCTGAGCAGTTCTTC.

This clonotype was seen only a few times. This sequence joins TRBV19 and TRBJ2-3; D possibly corresponds to TRBD1 (6 bases). Per the germline V gene, CDR1 is LNHDA and CDR2 is SQIVND (reference sequence). The length of the CDR3 is 14 residues. Trimming took off 7 bases at V and 4 bases at J, with 15 bases between the two ends. CDR3: CASIPSGTSDTQYF. In DNA, the CDR3 is TGTGCCAGTATCCCCTCCGGGACATCAGATACGCAGTATTTT.

Many counts were recorded for this clonotype. The rearrangement joins TRBV5-1 to TRBJ2-7; D is uncertain. Trimming removed 1 base from V and 6 bases from J, with 5 bases in between. This CDR3 region has 11 residues. In germline, CDR1 is SGHRS, CDR2 YFSETQ. DNA for the CDR3: TGCGCCAGCAGCTTGCGAGCCGAGCAGTACTTC. As protein: CASSLRAEQYF.

The chain has TRBV29-1 and TRBJ2-1, with 11 bases aligning to TRBD2. The CDR3 is 15 amino acids. Germline trimming cut 4 bases from V and 3 bases from J; bases unmatched to any gene: 5. Germline CDR1 SQVTM, CDR2 ANQGSEA. The CDR3 spells CSVAQGLAVYNEQFF. In nucleotides, the CDR3 is TGCAGCGTTGCTCAGGGACTAGCGGTCTACAATGAGCAGTTCTTC.

This clonotype was seen a handful of times. The V gene is TRBV5-1, the J gene TRBJ1-4; 8 bases agree with TRBD1. Germline V CDR1 and CDR2: SGHRS, YFSETQ. The CDR3 spans 15 residues. The V segment lost 4 bases and the J segment 4 bases; nucleotides outside the gene matches: 6. CDR3 loop: CASSRSGGGNEKLFF. Here the CDR3 DNA reads TGCGCCAGCAGCAGATCAGGGGGCGGTAATGAAAAACTGTTTTTT.

This clonotype was seen more than once but under ten times. At one boundary the junction diverges from the germline segment, which might be a read error. V gene TRBV20-1 combines with J gene TRBJ2-1; D is uncertain. This CDR3 comprises 14 residues. CDR1 DFQATT and CDR2 SNEGSKA come from the germline V gene (reference sequence). In nucleotides, the CDR3 is TGCAGTGCTCCGACCTTGGGGTCCTACAATGATCAGTTCTTC. It translates to CSAPTLGSYNDQFF.

The chain joins TRBV20-1 to TRBJ2-5, with D possibly TRBD2 on 6 matching bases. Germline CDR1 DFQATT, CDR2 SNEGSKA (reference sequence). The ends were cut back, 3 bases at V and 5 bases at J, with 19 bases in the middle. CDR3 size: 15 residues. The CDR3 here is CSASPAGRMSETQYF. Here the CDR3 DNA reads TGCAGTGCTAGCCCGGCGGGGAGGATGTCGGAGACCCAGTACTTC.

As to this clonotype: It may be a read error: a sequence one base away is much more abundant. V and J are TRBV20-1 and TRBJ1-4; a possible D gene is TRBD1 (5 bases). The CDR3 runs to 14 residues. Germline CDR1 and CDR2: DFQATT and SNEGSKA (reference sequence). The chain's CDR3 is CSAPRDGTNENLFF. The CDR3 bases are TGCAGTGCTCCGAGGGACGGCACTAATGAAAATCTGTTTTTT.

This clonotype was picked up many times. The V call is TRBV3-1, the J call TRBJ1-6; TRBD1 aligns across 9 bases. Germline V gene data show CDR1 as LGHDT and CDR2 as YNNKEL (reference sequence). V was clipped by 8 bases and J by 10 bases; unmatched bases: 6. CDR3 length: 13 amino acids. CDR3 sequence reads: CASRRQGVSPLHF. CDR3 bases: TGTGCCAGCCGGAGACAGGGGGTGTCACCCCTCCACTTT.

This clonotype has at least ten counts. This chain joins TRBV20-1 and TRBJ1-1; the D is unclear. V lost 2 bases and J 1 base, leaving 23 bases between the germline ends. The length of the CDR3 is 18 residues. Germline V gives CDR1 DFQATT, CDR2 SNEGSKA (reference sequence). The CDR3 region is CSARLLQPSPRSNTEAFF. CDR3 bases: TGCAGTGCTAGATTGTTACAACCCTCGCCCCGTTCGAACACTGAAGCTTTCTTT.

This clonotype was recorded a few times. This chain links TRBV11-2 with TRBJ2-7, with 8 bases fitting TRBD2. Germline V CDR1 and CDR2: SGHAT, FQNNGV. V gave up 3 bases and J gave up 4 bases; unmatched junction bases: 14. This CDR3 has 17 residues. For the CDR3, the DNA is TGTGCCAGCAGCTTGGTAGCGGGGCGTAACCTCCAATACGAGCAGTACTTC. Its protein is CASSLVAGRNLQYEQYF.

The chain's CDR3 is CASSLSPGKGIPSGRAIYEQYF. The CDR3 DNA sequence: TGTGCCAGCAGTTTAAGTCCGGGGAAGGGGATTCCTAGCGGGAGGGCGATTTACGAGCAGTACTTC. This rearrangement joins TRBV12-3 or TRBV12-4 to TRBJ2-7; 12 bases agree with TRBD2. The CDR3 totals 22 residues. Losses at the gene ends were 2 bases for V and 4 bases for J; bases not matched to a gene: 24.

As for this clonotype: Possible read error: a much larger clone is one base away. The V and J genes are TRBV5-6 and TRBJ1-4; TRBD1 is a possible D gene (5 bases). V was shortened by 3 bases and J by 8 bases, with 11 bases between the two germline ends. The CDR3 is 13 amino acids. Per germline, CDR1 SGHDT and CDR2 YYEEEE. The CDR3 DNA reads as TGTGCCAGCAGCTCCAGGGATAGGGAAAAACTGTTTTTT. It translates to CASSSRDREKLFF.

This clonotype was seen repeatedly, ten times or more. V and J are TRBV27 and TRBJ2-1; 10 bases are a match to TRBD2. The germline V gene has CDR1 MNHEY and CDR2 SMNVEV (reference sequence). Trimming cost V 4 bases and J 8 bases; bases outside gene matches: 11. The CDR3 is 16 residues long. The CDR3 coding sequence is TGTGCCAGCAGTTCCGAGACTAGCGGGTATGGTGATGAGCAGTTCTTC. Translation gives CASSSETSGYGDEQFF.

The chain joins TRBV5-1 to TRBJ2-1; 8 positions match TRBD2. The CDR3 contains 14 residues. Trimming at V came to 4 bases and at J to 6 bases, leaving 6 bases not matched to a gene. Germline V gene sequence: CDR1 SGHRS, CDR2 YFSETQ. The CDR3 reads CASSAGTSSNEQFF. Here the CDR3 DNA reads TGCGCCAGCAGCGCCGGGACTAGTAGCAATGAGCAGTTCTTC.